One T cell receptor beta chain is described in this entry. Its target is not known. This record belongs to a study of response to subunit inactivated influenza vaccine. Overall study results and limits: Every seasonal influenza vaccination brings in few new T cells, the authors suggested.

J lost 3 bases, V lost 1 base, and 6 bases had no gene match. The CDR3 is 17 amino acids. Germline V gene lookup returns CDR1 LNHNV and CDR2 YYDKDF (reference sequence). TCRdb passed the RT-PCR reads through MiXCR, listing each CDR3 protein once. The table includes fewer than 600,000 distinct CDR3 sequences, 6% to 9% detected once. This clonotype originated in a man aged 45 to 75 who received an inactivated influenza vaccine. V usage is TRBV15 and J usage is TRBJ2-2; 9 bases match TRBD2. The sequencing used PBMCs from blood, collected 23 to 25 months after vaccination. The CDR3 loop reads CATSRVVTSGHTGELFF. CDR3 DNA: TGTGCCACCAGCAGAGTGGTGACTAGCGGCCACACCGGGGAGCTGTTTTTT.